Below, one T cell receptor beta chain is given with its context. The data are from a study of blood T cells in healthy people across ages. Primed by a sample-barcoded 5' primer and a J-beta primer mix, a second PCR proceeded for about 7 to 12 cycles. Every cDNA molecule carried a tag from a template-switch adaptor bearing 12 random nucleotides. TCRdb re-analysed the 5' RACE reads in MiXCR, keeping a single row per CDR3 protein. The data show under 850,000 distinct CDR3 sequences, with around 36% seen just once and roughly 13% held by the top ten. This CDR3 region has 14 residues. Germline V gene data show CDR1 as DFQATT and CDR2 as SNEGSKA (reference sequence). Trimming removed 0 bases at V and 4 bases at J, with 12 bases between. Each donor supplied approximately 10 milliliters of peripheral blood. PBMCs were isolated at a quantity of at least 6 million per sample.

The chain is built from TRBV20-1 and TRBJ1-2, with D possibly being TRBD1 (6 bases). The source material was blood. The clonotype was recovered from a man aged 18 to 29 in good health. CDR3 DNA sequence: TGCAGTGCTAGAGATGGCGGGGGCCGCTATGGCTACACCTTC. Translating gives CSARDGGGRYGYTF.